These 10 T cell receptor beta chains came from one sample sequenced in a study of human T cells and chemical hapten exposure. TCRdb itself ran the RACE reads through MiXCR, one entry per CDR3 protein. The sample lists 350,000 to 450,000 distinct CDR3 sequences, 5.1% occurring once. The time point was: pre-sensitization, week 0. Documented treatment: therapeutic diphenylcyclopropenone sensitization with weekly scalp DPC. Sequencing used whole blood, obtained in connection with sensitization to the hapten diphenylcyclopropenone (DPC). Receptor source: a woman aged 45 to 65 with alopecia areata. Some clones in this sample may be carry-over from other donors' samples.

The rearrangement uses TRBV7-2 and TRBJ2-5; the D is unclear. Germline V lookup: CDR1 SGHTA, CDR2 FQGNSA. The CDR3 has 15 amino acids. Trimming cost V 3 bases and J 1 base, with 12 bases left between them. CDR3 nucleotide sequence: TGTGCCAGCAGCTTGGCAGGAGCTATCCAAGAGACCCAGTACTTC. Translated, it gives CASSLAGAIQETQYF.

Many counts were recorded for this clonotype. J is TRBJ1-5 and V is TRBV19, with D possibly being TRBD1 (6 bases). Trimming cost V 4 bases and J 5 bases, with 6 bases left between them. The germline CDR1 and CDR2 sequences are LNHDA and SQIVND (reference sequence). This CDR3 contains 12 residues. The CDR3 nucleotides read TGTGCCAGTAGTACAGGGGATCAGCCCCAGCATTTT. Translated: CASSTGDQPQHF. Drawing the rest from reference TRBV19 and TRBJ1-5, the complete variable domain is DGGITQSPKYLFRKEGQNVTLSCEQNLNHDAMYWYRQDPGQGLRLIYYSQIVNDFQKGDIAEGYSVSREKKESFPLTVTSAQKNPTAFYLCASSTGDQPQHFGDGTRLSIL.

This clonotype was observed a handful of times. This chain joins TRBV6-5 and TRBJ2-4, with D perhaps matching TRBD2 (6 bases). V lost 6 bases and J 10 bases, leaving 16 bases between the germline ends. Germline V gene data show CDR1 as MNHEY and CDR2 as SVGAGI. This CDR3 is built from 13 residues. CDR3 protein: CASRQTDYGIQYF. The CDR3 DNA sequence: TGTGCCAGCAGACAGACGGACTACGGGATTCAGTACTTC.

The sample holds many counts of this clonotype. The chain couples TRBV28 to TRBJ2-3; D might be TRBD2 (6 bases). Germline values: CDR1 MDHEN, CDR2 SYDVKM. The V and J ends lost 4 bases and 4 bases respectively, with 9 bases between them. The CDR3 is 13 residues long. CDR3 loop: CASSSPGADTQYF. The CDR3 DNA is TGTGCCAGCAGTTCCCCGGGGGCAGATACGCAGTATTTT.

This clonotype was counted a few times. V is TRBV29-1 and J is TRBJ2-2; D gene unclear. The germline V and J ends were trimmed by 6 bases and 5 bases, with 10 bases remaining between them. The CDR3 has 12 residues. Germline values: CDR1 SQVTM, CDR2 ANQGSEA. The CDR3 nucleotides read TGCAGCGTCCATGGGGAAACCGGGGAGCTGTTTTTT. As protein: CSVHGETGELFF.

This rearrangement joins TRBV6-5 to TRBJ1-1, with 7 bases that match TRBD1. Trimming took 7 bases from V and 8 from J; bases not matched to a gene: 7. The CDR3 consists of 12 residues. Germline V gene data show CDR1 as MNHEY and CDR2 as SVGAGI. Here the CDR3 DNA reads TGTGCCAGCATTGACAGGGAGAAAGAAGCTTTCTTT. Its protein product is CASIDREKEAFF.

The chain carries TRBV6-1 and TRBJ1-5; no reliable D call. Germline CDR1 MNHNS, CDR2 SASEGT. V shed 5 bases and J shed 0 bases, with 8 bases lying between them. This CDR3 comprises 14 residues. CDR3 region: CASSPSYSNQPQHF. CDR3 coding DNA: TGTGCCAGCAGTCCGTCGTATAGCAATCAGCCCCAGCATTTT.

In its sample, this clonotype was seen many times. V is TRBV7-2 and J is TRBJ1-5; D is ambiguous. V shed 5 bases and J shed 2 bases, with 16 bases lying between them. This CDR3 comprises 16 residues. CDR1 and CDR2 from the germline V gene are SGHTA and FQGNSA. CDR3 sequence (DNA): TGTGCCAGCAGCATTACACCATTACGTGGCAATCAGCCCCAGCATTTT. Translated, it gives CASSITPLRGNQPQHF.

At least ten counts were recorded for this clonotype. V and J are TRBV29-1 and TRBJ1-6; 9 bases map to TRBD1. This CDR3 has 13 amino acids. Trimming removed 7 bases from V and 7 bases from J; junction bases left unmatched: 5. From germline, CDR1 is SQVTM and CDR2 ANQGSEA. The CDR3: CSAGTGLNSPLHF. CDR3 nucleotide sequence: TGCAGCGCTGGGACAGGGCTCAATTCACCCCTCCACTTT.

V is TRBV27 and J is TRBJ1-5; 7 bases agree with TRBD1. Trimming removed 0 bases from V and 4 bases from J; junction bases left unmatched: 9. The CDR3 covers 17 residues. Germline V gene lookup returns CDR1 MNHEY and CDR2 SMNVEV (reference sequence). The CDR3 region has the DNA TGTGCCAGCAGTTTATCCCCCTCGACAGGGATTAATCAGCCCCAGCATTTT. It encodes CASSLSPSTGINQPQHF.